The T cell receptor (beta chain) under discussion was sequenced for a study of shared clonotypes between healthy human individuals. Several immunoSEQ plates received, in even portions, the genomic DNA of each subset. The method was immunoSEQ multiplex PCR; TCRdb's version includes in-frame clones alone and lacks a portion of them. The sample lists around 200,000 clones, about 68% occurring once. This CDR3 is 17 amino acids long. V was clipped by 2 bases and J by 3 bases; unmatched bases: 10. Germline CDR1 LGHNA, CDR2 YNFKEQ. The specimen was memory CD4+ T cells sorted from blood. This sample's subset: CD45RA-negative fraction. J is TRBJ2-3 and V is TRBV4-2; 8 bases agree with TRBD1. The receptor was derived from a man aged 30 to 45 in good health. The chain's CDR3 is CASSQLIGQGRTDTQYF. As DNA, the CDR3 is TGTGCCAGCAGCCAATTAATTGGACAGGGACGGACAGATACGCAGTATTTT.